This T cell receptor (beta chain) originates from a study of OX40 agonist ivuxolimab in advanced cancers. Overall study context: Dose-escalation patients' cancers were hepatocellular carcinoma, melanoma, renal cell or head and neck cancer. Study findings and constraints: More expanded clones were found, on average, in CD8+ than in CD4+ T cells.

This clone showed up just a few times. Its antigen is not identified. Clones were read by immunoSEQ multiplex PCR, and TCRdb kept only the in-frame ones, dropping some. This sample carries approximately 60,000 clones, 87% of them seen once, and the ten largest clones take roughly 5%. CDR3 size: 14 residues. V shed 8 bases and J shed 7 bases, with 15 bases lying between them. From germline, CDR1 is LNHDA and CDR2 SQIVND (reference sequence). The clonotype comes from an adult with an advanced solid tumor such as melanoma, head and neck, liver or kidney cancer. Source: CD4+ or CD8+ T cells sorted from blood, taken in a trial of the OX40 agonist ivuxolimab. This chain connects TRBV19 to TRBJ1-6; perhaps TRBD1 as D (6 bases). Here the CDR3 reads CASSVGQSNSPLHF. DNA of the CDR3: TGTGCCAGTTCGGTTGGACAGTCGAATTCACCCCTCCACTTT.